This T cell receptor (beta chain) was identified during a study of post-analysis software for immune sequencing data. Study-wide points: With TRBV5-6, TRBV5-1 and TRBV20-1 included, a handful of TRBV segments were more frequent in patients than in controls.

Worth noting for this clonotype: Its antigen is not known.

V was cut by 3 bases and J by 5 bases, with 10 bases left in between. The germline V gene encodes CDR1 MGHDK and CDR2 SYGVNS. The CDR3 totals 14 residues. cDNA libraries of TCR beta carried unique molecular identifiers. TCRdb re-called the PCR reads through MiXCR, storing one row per CDR3 protein. The table lists 500,000 to 600,000 distinct CDR3 sequences, roughly 45% of them singletons. Sequenced sample: blood. This TCR was sampled from a girl aged 10 to 17 with multiple sclerosis. V and J are TRBV25-1 and TRBJ2-2; the D is unclear. As DNA, the CDR3 is TGTGCCAGCAGTGACACACCAGAAACCGGGGAGCTGTTTTTT. It translates to CASSDTPETGELFF.